The present T cell receptor (beta chain) was sequenced within a study of patients and donors after allogeneic stem cell transplantation (dated by TCRdb to between 2020 and 2021). This clonotype was picked up a small number of times. The specificity of this receptor is unknown. No much larger clonotype is one base removed from it; base qualities were not supplied. Library generation was performed with RT-PCR. This sample was sequenced with a NextSeq 550. TCRdb trimmed public reads at Q25 via fastp, called clones via MiXCR and kept in-frame beta chains. Here each entry gathers all rows of one CDR3 protein and keeps the most common genes and DNA. The sample profile shows 400,000 to 500,000 distinct CDR3 sequences; roughly 17% of them were found once. The ten largest clonotypes hold less than 8.5% of the sample. V and J are truncated by 3 bases and 8 bases respectively, leaving an intervening sequence of 16 bases. CDR1 is given as DFQATT and CDR2 as SNEGSKA, both from the germline V gene (reference sequence). CDR3 length: 13 amino acids, cysteine to phenylalanine. Of the read, only the CDR3 DNA is kept; its 39 bases are in frame from base 1.

Source material: blood, either unsorted or a sorted T cell fraction (not recorded which). This receptor was taken from a human donor who was either an allogeneic HSCT recipient or a stem cell or donor lymphocyte infusion donor (not recorded which). It is not recorded whose cells these are; they may come from a transplant donor. The sequence is built from TRBV20-1 and TRBJ1-2; TRBD1 could be the D gene, as 6 bases match. The CDR3 protein: CSAREGQGRGYTF. The nucleotide sequence is TGCAGTGCTAGGGAGGGGCAGGGGAGAGGCTACACCTTC.